The clone carrying this T cell receptor (beta chain) was counted ten times or more. What it recognizes is unknown. The data were taken from a study of T cells in Graves' hyperthyroidism and ophthalmopathy. Overall study findings and caveats: The blood repertoire included most of the expanded thyroid clonotypes above 0.001.

The CDR3 extends over 14 amino acids. With 5 bases removed from V and 9 bases from J, the gap between germline ends came to 14 bases. Germline CDR1 reads SNHLY; CDR2 reads FYNNEI. RNA transcripts served as the template for amplifying TCR beta CDR3 regions. The study used the HTBI primer set for a first-round RT-PCR of the TCR CDR3. TCRdb reprocessed the multiplex PCR reads via MiXCR and lists one record per CDR3 protein. This repertoire shows roughly 510,000 distinct CDR3 sequences, around 50% found once; its top ten account for roughly 45%. V is TRBV2 and J is TRBJ1-6; possibly TRBD1 for D (6 bases). This receptor was identified in an adult woman with Graves' disease, either hyperthyroidism or ophthalmopathy (not recorded which). Specimen: peripheral blood or thyroid tissue (not recorded which). The CDR3 bases are TGTGCCAGCAGTTCGGGGGCTGAAAGTTCACCCCTCCACTTT. Its translation is CASSSGAESSPLHF.